These 18 T cell receptor beta chains came from one sample sequenced in a study of neoadjuvant nivolumab and ipilimumab in lung cancer. Only in-frame clones appear in the TCRdb table, and some are missing; sequencing was by immunoSEQ multiplex PCR. The sample records 2,500 to 3,000 clones, approximately 89% being singletons. The starting material was tumor tissue, obtained before neoadjuvant nivolumab, alone or with ipilimumab. The receptors derive from an adult with non-small cell lung cancer.

The rearrangement links TRBV5-5 to TRBJ1-3, with 9 bases identical to TRBD1. Germline-derived CDR1 and CDR2 are SGHKS and YYEKEE (reference sequence). The junction had 3 bases not matched to a gene; V was cut back by 4 bases and J by 1 base. The CDR3 is 15 residues long. The CDR3 sequence: CASSHGTGSGNTIYF. CDR3 DNA sequence: TGTGCCAGCAGCCATGGGACAGGGTCTGGAAACACCATATATTTT.

The rearrangement uses TRBV7-2 and TRBJ1-5; D remains ambiguous. The CDR3 loop spans 12 amino acids. Trimming removed 3 bases at V and 0 bases at J, with 0 bases between. The V gene's germline CDR1 is SGHTA and CDR2 FQGNSA. CDR3 protein: CASSFSNQPQHF. CDR3 nucleotide sequence: TGTGCCAGCAGCTTTAGCAATCAGCCCCAGCATTTT.

V is TRBV28 and J is TRBJ1-2; TRBD1 aligns across 9 bases. The CDR3 runs to 17 residues. Germline CDR1 MDHEN, CDR2 SYDVKM. V trimming: 6 bases; J trimming: 4 bases; junction bases outside the gene matches: 15. This chain's CDR3 is CASRVPTGGGRGYGYTF. The CDR3 coding sequence is TGTGCCAGCAGGGTACCCACAGGGGGCGGGAGAGGCTATGGCTACACCTTC.

The chain recombines TRBV6-1 with TRBJ2-3, with D possibly TRBD2 on 6 matching bases. This CDR3 has 13 residues. Trimming took 6 bases from V and 2 from J, leaving 9 bases between them. The germline V gene encodes CDR1 MNHNS and CDR2 SASEGT. CDR3 bases: TGTGCCAGCAGGAGGGAGGTCACAGATACGCAGTATTTT. Translation: CASRREVTDTQYF.

This clone was seen a single time. V gene TRBV2 combines with J gene TRBJ2-1, with a tentative D call TRBD2 (6 bases). CDR3 length equals 14 residues. V was pared by 11 bases and J by 6 bases, with 20 bases between. The V gene's germline CDR1 is SNHLY and CDR2 FYNNEI. This CDR3 is CAGTSFGFTNEQFF. The CDR3 nucleotides read TGTGCCGGCACTAGCTTCGGCTTCACCAATGAGCAGTTCTTC.

The chain couples TRBV5-1 to TRBJ2-7; 9 bases map to TRBD2. The CDR3 consists of 16 residues. Germline CDR1 is SGHRS and CDR2 is YFSETQ. V dropped 0 bases and J dropped 1; count of bases not matched to a gene: 5. Here the CDR3 DNA reads TGCGCCAGCAGCTTGGAGGCTAGCGGGATTTCCTACGAGCAGTACTTC. Its protein product is CASSLEASGISYEQYF.

The chain is built from TRBV10-2 and TRBJ2-1, with D unclear. Trimming cost V 2 bases and J 6 bases, with 8 bases left between them. Germline lookup yields CDR1 WSHSY and CDR2 SAAADI. CDR3 length: 13 amino acids. Written as DNA, the CDR3 is TGCGCCAGCAGTGAGCTAGGTATCAATGAGCAGTTCTTC. Its translation is CASSELGINEQFF.

V usage is TRBV18 and J usage is TRBJ1-5; D is possibly TRBD1 (6 bases). This CDR3 region has 20 residues. Trimming removed 2 bases from V and 5 bases from J, with 28 bases in between. CDR1 is KGHSH and CDR2 is LQKENI in the germline V gene. The CDR3 DNA is TGTGCCAGCTCACCAAGCGGGCCCCTCGGGGGGCGGCCCACCGATCAGCCCCAGCATTTT. Translated, it gives CASSPSGPLGGRPTDQPQHF.

This clone was seen only once. CDR3 in amino acids: CASSVGQGFTGNTIYF. CDR3 DNA sequence: TGTGCCAGCAGCGTTGGACAGGGCTTTACCGGAAACACCATATATTTT. The chain has TRBV9 and TRBJ1-3, with 8 positions matching TRBD1. Trimming removed 2 bases from V and 4 bases from J; junction bases left unmatched: 8. The CDR3 is 16 residues long. Germline loops: CDR1 SGDLS, CDR2 YYNGEE.

The J gene is TRBJ2-3, the V gene TRBV23-1; 7 positions agree with TRBD2. TRBV23-1 is identified as an open reading frame with a role that is uncertain. The CDR3 length is 18 residues. Trimming cost V 8 bases and J 1 base; bases outside gene matches: 18. Here the CDR3 DNA reads TGCGCCAGCGGCCGCCCTCCTCAGGCGGGAGCCTGCACAGATACGCAGTATTTT. It yields the protein CASGRPPQAGACTDTQYF.

The rearrangement joins TRBV6-1 to TRBJ2-1; 9 bases line up with TRBD2. This CDR3 has 15 residues. The ends lost 4 bases at V and 3 bases at J; junction bases unmatched: 4. Germline assignment: CDR1 MNHNS and CDR2 SASEGT. CDR3 sequence (DNA): TGTGCCAGCAGTGCTCTAGCGGGAAGCTACAATGAGCAGTTCTTC. This encodes CASSALAGSYNEQFF.

The chain uses TRBV7-9 and TRBJ2-6, with D perhaps matching TRBD1 (6 bases). Germline CDR1 SEHNR, CDR2 FQNEAQ (reference sequence). Trimming removed 2 bases at V and 9 bases at J, with 11 bases between. The length of the CDR3 is 14 residues. The CDR3 DNA follows: TGTGCCAGCAGCTTAAGTGGGGGCGGCAACGTCCTGACTTTC. Its protein product is CASSLSGGGNVLTF.

The chain couples TRBV11-1 to TRBJ2-1; 8 nucleotides align to TRBD2. The CDR3 is made up of 15 amino acids. V was pared by 5 bases and J by 5 bases, with 8 bases of the junction left unmatched. CDR1 is SGHAT and CDR2 is FQDESV in the germline V gene (reference sequence). CDR3: CASSRAGATNNEQFF. In nucleotides, the CDR3 is TGTGCCAGCAGCCGAGCGGGAGCAACTAACAATGAGCAGTTCTTC.

The chain uses TRBV15 and TRBJ1-5; D is undetermined. Germline values: CDR1 LNHNV, CDR2 YYDKDF (reference sequence). Trimming took 5 bases from V and 2 from J, leaving 4 bases between them. The CDR3 is made up of 12 amino acids. Here the CDR3 DNA reads TGTGCCACCAGCCATGGCAATCAGCCCCAGCATTTT. It specifies CATSHGNQPQHF.

The V and J genes are TRBV7-3 and TRBJ2-2; possible D gene TRBD2, 5 bases. The CDR3 sequence is 13 residues long. Between the trimmed V and J ends, which lost 5 bases and 7 bases, there was a span of 11 bases. The germline CDR1 and CDR2 sequences are SGHTA and FQGTGA. The CDR3 sequence is CASSLDFGGELFF. CDR3 DNA: TGTGCCAGCAGCCTGGACTTCGGCGGGGAGCTGTTTTTT. The variable domain in full, with the rest retrieved from reference TRBV7-3 and TRBJ2-2, is GAGVSQTPSNKVTEKGKYVELRCDPISGHTALYWYRQSLGQGPEFLIYFQGTGAADDSGLPNDRFFAVRPEGSVSTLKIQRTERGDSAVYLCASSLDFGGELFFGEGSRLTVL.

The gene calls are TRBV10-1 and TRBJ2-7; 14 bases agree with TRBD2. The V gene's germline CDR1 is WNHNN and CDR2 SYGVQD (reference sequence). J lost 3 bases, V lost 0 bases, and 13 bases had no gene match. The CDR3 length is 20 residues. The CDR3 DNA reads TGCGCCAGCAGTGAGTCGAAGAGAACGACTAGCGGGAGGGACGACTACGAGCAGTACTTC. This gives the protein CASSESKRTTSGRDDYEQYF.

This clone was counted a single time. The rearrangement links TRBV5-1 to TRBJ2-7, with 7 bases identical to TRBD1. The CDR3 spans 15 residues. Germline assignment: CDR1 SGHRS and CDR2 YFSETQ. J gave up 0 bases and V 0 bases, and 3 bases lay outside the gene matches. CDR3: CASSLGGQSSYEQYF. In DNA, the CDR3 is TGCGCCAGCAGCTTGGGGGGACAGAGCTCCTACGAGCAGTACTTC.

The rearrangement links TRBV7-9 to TRBJ2-7; 11 positions agree with TRBD2. CDR1 and CDR2 (germline): SEHNR, FQNEAQ (reference sequence). V trimming: 6 bases; J trimming: 4 bases; junction bases outside the gene matches: 8. The CDR3 consists of 15 residues. The CDR3 reads CASSPILAGAYEQYF. As DNA, the CDR3 is TGTGCCAGCAGTCCTATACTAGCGGGAGCGTACGAGCAGTACTTC.